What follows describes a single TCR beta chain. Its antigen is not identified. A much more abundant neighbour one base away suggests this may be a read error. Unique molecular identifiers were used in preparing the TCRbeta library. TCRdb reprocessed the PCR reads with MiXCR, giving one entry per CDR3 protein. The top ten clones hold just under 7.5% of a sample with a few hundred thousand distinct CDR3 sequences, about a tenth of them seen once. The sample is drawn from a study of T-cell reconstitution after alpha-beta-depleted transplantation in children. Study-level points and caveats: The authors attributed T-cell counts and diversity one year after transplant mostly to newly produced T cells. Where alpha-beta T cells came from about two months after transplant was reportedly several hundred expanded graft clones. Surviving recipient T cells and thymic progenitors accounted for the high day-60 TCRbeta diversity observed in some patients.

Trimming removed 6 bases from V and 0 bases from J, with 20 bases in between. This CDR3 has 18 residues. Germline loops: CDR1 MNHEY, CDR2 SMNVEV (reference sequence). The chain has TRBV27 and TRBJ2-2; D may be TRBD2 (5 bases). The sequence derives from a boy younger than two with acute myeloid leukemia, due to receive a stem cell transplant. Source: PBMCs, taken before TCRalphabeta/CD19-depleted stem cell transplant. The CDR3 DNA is TGTGCCAGCAGCCTATGGAGTCAGCGGACGGCGAACACCGGGGAGCTGTTTTTT. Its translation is CASSLWSQRTANTGELFF.